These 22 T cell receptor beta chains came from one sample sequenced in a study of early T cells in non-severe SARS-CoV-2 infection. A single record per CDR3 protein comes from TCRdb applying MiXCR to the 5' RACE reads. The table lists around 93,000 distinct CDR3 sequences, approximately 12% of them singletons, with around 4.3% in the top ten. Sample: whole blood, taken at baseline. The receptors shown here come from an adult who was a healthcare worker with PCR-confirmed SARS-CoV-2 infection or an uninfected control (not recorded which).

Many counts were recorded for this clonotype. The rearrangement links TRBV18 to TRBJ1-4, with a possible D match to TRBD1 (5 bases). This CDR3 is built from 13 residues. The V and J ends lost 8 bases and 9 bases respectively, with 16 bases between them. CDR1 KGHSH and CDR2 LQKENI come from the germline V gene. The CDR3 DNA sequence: TGTGCCAGCGGGGCGCAAAGAAGGAAAAAACTGTTTTTT. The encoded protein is CASGAQRRKKLFF.

For the CDR3, the DNA is TGTGCCAGCTCACCCGTGATGGTGGGGGCGGATGGGAATGAGCAGTTCTTC. It translates to CASSPVMVGADGNEQFF. The chain couples TRBV18 to TRBJ2-1, with D possibly being TRBD1 (6 bases). V gave up 3 bases and J gave up 7 bases, with 22 bases separating them. This CDR3 is built from 17 residues. CDR1 and CDR2 from the germline V gene are KGHSH and LQKENI.

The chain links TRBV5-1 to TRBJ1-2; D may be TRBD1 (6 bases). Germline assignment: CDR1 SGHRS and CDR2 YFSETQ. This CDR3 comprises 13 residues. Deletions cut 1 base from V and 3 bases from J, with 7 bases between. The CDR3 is CASSLNRDYGYTF. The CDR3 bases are TGCGCCAGCAGCTTGAACAGGGACTATGGCTACACCTTC.

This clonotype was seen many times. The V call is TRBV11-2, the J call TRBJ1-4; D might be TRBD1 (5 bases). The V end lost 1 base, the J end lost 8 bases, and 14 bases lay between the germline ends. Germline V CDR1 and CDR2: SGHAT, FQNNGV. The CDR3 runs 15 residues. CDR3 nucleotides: TGTGCCAGCAGCTTAGCAAACTCCTGGGGCGAAAAACTGTTTTTT. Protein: CASSLANSWGEKLFF.

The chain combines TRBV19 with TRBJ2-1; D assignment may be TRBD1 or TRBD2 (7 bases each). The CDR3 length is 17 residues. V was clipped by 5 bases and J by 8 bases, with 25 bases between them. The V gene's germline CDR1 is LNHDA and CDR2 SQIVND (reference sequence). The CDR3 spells CASSRTRKDREGDEQFF. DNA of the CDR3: TGTGCCAGTAGTCGGACACGGAAAGACAGGGAGGGGGATGAGCAGTTCTTC.

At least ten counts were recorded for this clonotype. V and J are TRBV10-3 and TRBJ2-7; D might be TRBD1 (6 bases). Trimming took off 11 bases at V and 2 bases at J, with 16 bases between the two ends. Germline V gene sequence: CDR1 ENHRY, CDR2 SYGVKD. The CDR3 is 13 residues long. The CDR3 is CAASGTPPYEQYF. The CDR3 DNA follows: TGTGCCGCCTCCGGGACACCACCCTACGAGCAGTACTTC.

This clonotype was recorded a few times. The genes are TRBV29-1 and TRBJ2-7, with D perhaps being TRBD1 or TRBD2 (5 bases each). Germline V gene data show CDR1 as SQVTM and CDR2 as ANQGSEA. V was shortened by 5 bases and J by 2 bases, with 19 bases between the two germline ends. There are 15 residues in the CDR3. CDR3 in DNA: TGCAGCGTTAAACGGGACGGACTGGGGCCCTACGAGCAGTACTTC. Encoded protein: CSVKRDGLGPYEQYF.

The CDR3 spells CASSFPDRDTQYF. CDR3 DNA: TGTGCCAGCAGTTTTCCCGATAGGGATACGCAGTATTTT. J is TRBJ2-3 and V is TRBV12-3 or TRBV12-4, with D hard to call. The CDR3 consists of 13 residues. V was pared by 3 bases and J by 6 bases, with 10 bases between.

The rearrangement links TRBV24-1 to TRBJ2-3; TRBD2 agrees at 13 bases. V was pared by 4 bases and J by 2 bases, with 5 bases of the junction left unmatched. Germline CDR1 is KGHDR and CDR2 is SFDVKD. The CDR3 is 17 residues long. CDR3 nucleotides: TGTGCCACCAGTGACCCTGGACTAGCGGGAGCCACAGATACGCAGTATTTT. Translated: CATSDPGLAGATDTQYF.

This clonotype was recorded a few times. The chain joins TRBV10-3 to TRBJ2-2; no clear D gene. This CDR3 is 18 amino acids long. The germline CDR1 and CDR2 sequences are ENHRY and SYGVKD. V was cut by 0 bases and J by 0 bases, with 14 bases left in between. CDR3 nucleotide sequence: TGTGCCATCAGTGAGTCGGCCCCGCGCGGCGCGAACACCGGGGAGCTGTTTTTT. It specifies CAISESAPRGANTGELFF.

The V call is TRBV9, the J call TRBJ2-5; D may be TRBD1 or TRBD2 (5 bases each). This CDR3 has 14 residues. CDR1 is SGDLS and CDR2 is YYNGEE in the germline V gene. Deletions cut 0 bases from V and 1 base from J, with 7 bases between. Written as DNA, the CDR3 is TGTGCCAGCAGCGTAGACGGGACCCAAGAGACCCAGTACTTC. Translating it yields CASSVDGTQETQYF.

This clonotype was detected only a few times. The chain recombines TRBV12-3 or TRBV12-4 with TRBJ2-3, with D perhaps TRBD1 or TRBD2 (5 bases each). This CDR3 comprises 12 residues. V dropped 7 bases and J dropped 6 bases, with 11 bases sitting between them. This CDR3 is CASTLGTDTQYF. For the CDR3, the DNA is TGTGCCAGCACTCTTGGGACGGATACGCAGTATTTT.

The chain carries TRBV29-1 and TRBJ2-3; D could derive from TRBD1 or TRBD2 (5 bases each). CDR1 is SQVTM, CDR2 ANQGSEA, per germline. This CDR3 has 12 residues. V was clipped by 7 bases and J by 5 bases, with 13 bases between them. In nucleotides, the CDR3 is TGCAGCGCCGGGACGTCCCAAGATACGCAGTATTTT. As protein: CSAGTSQDTQYF.

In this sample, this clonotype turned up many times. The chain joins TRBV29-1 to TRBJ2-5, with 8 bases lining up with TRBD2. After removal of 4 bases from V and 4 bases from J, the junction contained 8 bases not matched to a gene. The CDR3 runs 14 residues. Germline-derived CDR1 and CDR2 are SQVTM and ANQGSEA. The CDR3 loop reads CSVGPRAGAETQYF. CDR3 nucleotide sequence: TGCAGCGTTGGACCGAGAGCGGGGGCAGAGACCCAGTACTTC.

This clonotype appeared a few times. CDR3 loop: CSAMRILDSYDGTQYF. CDR3 in DNA: TGCAGTGCTATGAGAATCCTCGATAGTTATGATGGGACCCAGTACTTC. The chain recombines TRBV20-1 with TRBJ2-5; D call uncertain. Trimming left V 4 bases short and J 7 bases short, with 25 bases between. The CDR3 loop spans 16 amino acids. Germline values: CDR1 DFQATT, CDR2 SNEGSKA (reference sequence).

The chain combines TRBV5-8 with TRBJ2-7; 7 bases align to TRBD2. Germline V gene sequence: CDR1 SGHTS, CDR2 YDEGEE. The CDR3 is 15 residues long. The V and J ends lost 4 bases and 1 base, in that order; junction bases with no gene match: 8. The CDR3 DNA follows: TGTGCCAGCAGCGCGGGGAGGGAGAGATCCTACGAGCAGTACTTC. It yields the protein CASSAGRERSYEQYF.

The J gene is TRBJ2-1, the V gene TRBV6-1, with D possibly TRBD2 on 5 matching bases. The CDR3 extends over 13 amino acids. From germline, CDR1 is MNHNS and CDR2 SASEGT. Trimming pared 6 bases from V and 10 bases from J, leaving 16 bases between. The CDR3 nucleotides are TGTGCCAGCAGAACACGGGGAACGGGAGAGCAGTTCTTC. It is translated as CASRTRGTGEQFF.

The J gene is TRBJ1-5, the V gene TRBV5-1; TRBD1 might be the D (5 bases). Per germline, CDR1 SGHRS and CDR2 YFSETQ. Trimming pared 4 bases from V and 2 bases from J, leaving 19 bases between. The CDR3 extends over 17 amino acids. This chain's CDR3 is CASSPPPTVRRNQPQHF. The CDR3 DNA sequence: TGCGCCAGCAGCCCCCCTCCGACAGTGAGGCGCAATCAGCCCCAGCATTTT.

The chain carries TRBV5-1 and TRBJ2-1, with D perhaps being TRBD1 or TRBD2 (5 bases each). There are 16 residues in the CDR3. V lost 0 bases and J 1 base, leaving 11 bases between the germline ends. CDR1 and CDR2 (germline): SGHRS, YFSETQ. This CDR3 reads CASSLDGTISYNEQFF. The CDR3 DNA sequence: TGCGCCAGCAGCTTGGATGGGACCATTTCCTACAATGAGCAGTTCTTC.

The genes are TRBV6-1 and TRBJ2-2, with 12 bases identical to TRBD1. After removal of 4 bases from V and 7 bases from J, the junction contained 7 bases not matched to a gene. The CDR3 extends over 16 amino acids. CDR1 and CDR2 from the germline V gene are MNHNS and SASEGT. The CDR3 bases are TGTGCCAGCAGTGTTACGGGACAGGGGGCTATCGGGGAGCTGTTTTTT. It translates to CASSVTGQGAIGELFF.

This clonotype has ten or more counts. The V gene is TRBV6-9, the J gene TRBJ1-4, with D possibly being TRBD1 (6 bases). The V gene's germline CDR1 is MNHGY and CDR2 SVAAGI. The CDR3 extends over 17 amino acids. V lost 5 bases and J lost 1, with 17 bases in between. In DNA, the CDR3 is TGTGCCAGCAGTCCGGGACAATCCACCGGAACTAATGAAAAACTGTTTTTT. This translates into CASSPGQSTGTNEKLFF.

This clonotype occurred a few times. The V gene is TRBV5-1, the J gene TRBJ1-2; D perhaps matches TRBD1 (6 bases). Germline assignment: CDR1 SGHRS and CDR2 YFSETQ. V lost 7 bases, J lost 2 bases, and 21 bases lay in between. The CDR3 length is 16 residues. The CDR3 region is CASPDRRNESNYGYTF. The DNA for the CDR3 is TGCGCCAGCCCTGACAGGCGAAACGAATCAAACTATGGCTACACCTTC.